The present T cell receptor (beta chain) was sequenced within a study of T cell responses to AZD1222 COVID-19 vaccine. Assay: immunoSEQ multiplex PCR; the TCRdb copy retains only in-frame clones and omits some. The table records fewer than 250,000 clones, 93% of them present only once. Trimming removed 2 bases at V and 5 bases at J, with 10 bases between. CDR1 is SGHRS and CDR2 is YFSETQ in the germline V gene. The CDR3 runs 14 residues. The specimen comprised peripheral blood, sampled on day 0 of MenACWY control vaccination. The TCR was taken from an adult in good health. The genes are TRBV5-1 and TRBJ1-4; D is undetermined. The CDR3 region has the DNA TGCGCCAGCAGCTTCGGCAGCATAAATGAAAAACTGTTTTTT. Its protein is CASSFGSINEKLFF.